The 3 T cell receptor beta chains below come from one sample, sequenced in a study of TET2 disruption in CD19-targeted CAR T cells. Their target antigens are unknown. Treatment here: autologous CTL019 cells: CD19 CAR with 4-1BB and CD3 zeta domains. The data were produced by immunoSEQ multiplex PCR, yet TCRdb's version contains in-frame clones alone and is incomplete. The table lists about 26,000 clones. The sequencing used CD8- CAR+ T cells sorted from cultured blood T cells, collected for CD19 CAR T cell therapy. Subset reported: CD8-negative CAR-positive T cells from the infusion product. These receptors all stem from a man in his 70s with chronic lymphocytic leukemia.

Concerning this clone: The CDR3 end is not reached by the read, which stops 3 residues before it; the germline J gene fills it in. V usage is TRBV7-8 and J usage is TRBJ2-3, with TRBD1 matching 7 bases. The germline gives CDR1 SGHVS, CDR2 FQNEAQ. The CDR3 has 16 amino acids. V gave up 3 bases and J gave up 1 base; unmatched junction bases: 7. The chain's CDR3 is CASSFRQGEGTDTQYF. CDR3 DNA, as far as it was read: TGTGCCAGCAGCTTCAGACAGGGCGAGGGCACAGATACG.

About this clone itself: The sequenced fragment ends 3 residues before the CDR3 boundary, so the rest is inferred from the germline J gene. The chain uses TRBV20-1 and TRBJ1-1; D is unresolved. The germline V gene encodes CDR1 DFQATT and CDR2 SNEGSKA (reference sequence). CDR3 length: 12 amino acids. Between the trimmed V and J ends, which lost 4 bases and 5 bases, there was a span of 11 bases. The CDR3 spells CSAIPSVTEAFF. CDR3 DNA, as far as it was read: TGCAGTGCTATCCCATCAGTAACTGAA.

Regarding this clone: The CDR3 goes on 3 residues after the read ends, and that part is filled in from the germline J gene. The chain is built from TRBV20-1 and TRBJ1-2, with D perhaps TRBD1 (5 bases). Trimming took 5 bases from V and 0 from J, leaving 13 bases between them. Germline V gene data show CDR1 as DFQATT and CDR2 as SNEGSKA (reference sequence). The CDR3 loop spans 14 amino acids. The CDR3 is CSAQGGGTNYGYTF. The DNA read from the CDR3 is TGCAGTGCTCAGGGCGGAGGGACTAACTATGGC.